Listed here are 5 T cell receptor beta chains from one sample, sequenced in a study of cytomegalovirus exposure and HLA in healthy donors. Method: immunoSEQ multiplex PCR; TCRdb's copy keeps in-frame clones and lacks some. The table records under 65,000 clones, roughly 94% of them present only once. Material: PBMCs. The receptors were gathered from a young woman in good health and CMV-seropositive.

The rearrangement joins TRBV29-1 to TRBJ1-2; 7 bases match TRBD1. The CDR3 totals 15 residues. The junction had 18 bases not matched to a gene; V was cut back by 7 bases and J by 7 bases. Per germline, CDR1 SQVTM and CDR2 ANQGSEA. This CDR3 is CSAGVRVGEGAGYTF. The CDR3 DNA sequence: TGCAGCGCGGGGGTAAGAGTAGGAGAGGGGGCTGGCTACACCTTC.

The J gene is TRBJ2-3, the V gene TRBV6-6, with TRBD1 matching 8 bases. The V gene's germline CDR1 is MNHNY and CDR2 SVGAGI (reference sequence). After removal of 5 bases from V and 7 bases from J, the junction contained 2 bases not matched to a gene. The CDR3 runs to 12 residues. This chain's CDR3 is CASSTGGNTQYF. CDR3 in DNA: TGTGCCAGCAGTACAGGGGGAAATACGCAGTATTTT.

The V gene is TRBV4-2, the J gene TRBJ1-5, with 9 bases identical to TRBD1. Per the germline V gene, CDR1 is LGHNA and CDR2 is YNFKEQ. The V and J ends lost 0 bases and 1 base, in that order; junction bases with no gene match: 1. CDR3 length: 16 amino acids. In DNA form, the CDR3 reads TGTGCCAGCAGCCAAGATGACAGGGGGAGCAATCAGCCCCAGCATTTT. This gives the protein CASSQDDRGSNQPQHF.

J is TRBJ2-5 and V is TRBV27; D may be TRBD2 (6 bases). The V and J ends lost 8 bases and 5 bases respectively, with 12 bases between them. The CDR3 runs to 12 residues. From germline, CDR1 is MNHEY and CDR2 SMNVEV (reference sequence). The CDR3 sequence: CASSPAGETQYF. The CDR3 region has the DNA TGTGCCAGCTCCCCGGCGGGGGAGACCCAGTACTTC.

The V and J genes are TRBV7-2 and TRBJ1-2, with TRBD1 matching 7 bases. Germline lookup yields CDR1 SGHTA and CDR2 FQGNSA. With 1 base clipped from V and 8 bases from J, the junction kept 13 bases outside the gene matches. The CDR3 length is 16 residues. The CDR3 sequence: CASSLGLRDSIKGYTF. CDR3 nucleotide sequence: TGTGCCAGCAGCTTAGGGCTCCGGGACAGCATTAAGGGCTACACCTTC.